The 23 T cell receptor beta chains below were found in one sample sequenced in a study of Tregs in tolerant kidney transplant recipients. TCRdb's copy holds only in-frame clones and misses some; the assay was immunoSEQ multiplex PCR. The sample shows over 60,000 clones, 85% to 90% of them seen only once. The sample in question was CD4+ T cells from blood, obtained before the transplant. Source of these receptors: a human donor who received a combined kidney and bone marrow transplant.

The CDR3 is CAISESAGSPGELFF. CDR3 nucleotide sequence: TGTGCCATCAGTGAGTCTGCAGGGTCCCCCGGGGAGCTGTTTTTT. V gene TRBV10-3 combines with J gene TRBJ2-2, with a possible D match to TRBD1 (5 bases). CDR1 and CDR2 (germline): ENHRY, SYGVKD. Between the trimmed V and J ends, which lost 0 bases and 6 bases, there was a span of 11 bases. There are 15 residues in the CDR3.

The DNA of the CDR3 is TGTGCCAGCTCCCCGGGGGAACAGCCCCAGCATTTT. It specifies CASSPGEQPQHF. The chain carries TRBV18 and TRBJ1-5; TRBD1 is a possible D gene (5 bases). The V gene lost 6 bases and the J gene lost 7 bases, with 10 bases spanning the gap. The CDR3 sequence is 12 residues long. Germline CDR1 KGHSH, CDR2 LQKENI.

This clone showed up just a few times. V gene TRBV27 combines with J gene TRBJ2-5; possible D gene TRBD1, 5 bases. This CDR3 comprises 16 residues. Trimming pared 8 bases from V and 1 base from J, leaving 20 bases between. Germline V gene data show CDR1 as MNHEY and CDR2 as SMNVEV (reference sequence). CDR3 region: CASGFTRQSPQETQYF. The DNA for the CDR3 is TGTGCCAGCGGCTTCACCCGACAGAGCCCCCAAGAGACCCAGTACTTC.

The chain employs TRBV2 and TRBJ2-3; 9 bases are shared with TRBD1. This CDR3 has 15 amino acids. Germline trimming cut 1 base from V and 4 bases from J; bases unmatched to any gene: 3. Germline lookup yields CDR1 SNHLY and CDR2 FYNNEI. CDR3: CASSEERTGADTQYF. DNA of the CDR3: TGTGCCAGCAGTGAAGAACGGACAGGGGCAGATACGCAGTATTTT.

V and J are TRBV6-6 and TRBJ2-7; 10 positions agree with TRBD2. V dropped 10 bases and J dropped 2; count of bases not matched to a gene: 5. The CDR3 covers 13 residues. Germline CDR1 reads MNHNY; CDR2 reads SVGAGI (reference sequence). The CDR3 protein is CATASGSPYEQYF. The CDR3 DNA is TGTGCCACCGCTAGCGGGAGTCCCTACGAGCAGTACTTC.

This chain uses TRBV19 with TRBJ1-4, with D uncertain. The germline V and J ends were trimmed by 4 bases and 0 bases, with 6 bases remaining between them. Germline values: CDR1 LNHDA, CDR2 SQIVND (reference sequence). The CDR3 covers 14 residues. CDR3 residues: CASSKQSTNEKLFF. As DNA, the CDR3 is TGTGCCAGTAGTAAACAGTCAACTAATGAAAAACTGTTTTTT.

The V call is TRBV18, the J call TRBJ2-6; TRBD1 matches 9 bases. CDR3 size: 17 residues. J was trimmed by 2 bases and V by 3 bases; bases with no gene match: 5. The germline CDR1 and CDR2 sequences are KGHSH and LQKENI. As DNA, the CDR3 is TGTGCCAGCTCACCGGGACAGGGATCACCTGGGGCCAACGTCCTGACTTTC. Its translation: CASSPGQGSPGANVLTF.

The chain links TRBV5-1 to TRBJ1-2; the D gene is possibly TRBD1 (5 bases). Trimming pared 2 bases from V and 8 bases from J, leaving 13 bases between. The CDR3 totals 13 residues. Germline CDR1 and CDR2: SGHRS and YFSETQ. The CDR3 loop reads CASSFSGDGGYTF. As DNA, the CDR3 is TGCGCCAGCAGCTTTAGCGGGGACGGGGGCTACACCTTC.

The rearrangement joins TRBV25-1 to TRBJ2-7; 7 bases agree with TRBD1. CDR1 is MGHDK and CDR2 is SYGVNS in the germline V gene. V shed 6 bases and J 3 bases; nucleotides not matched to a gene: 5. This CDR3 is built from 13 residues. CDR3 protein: CASRPGQYYEQYF. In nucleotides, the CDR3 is TGTGCCAGCAGACCGGGACAGTACTACGAGCAGTACTTC.

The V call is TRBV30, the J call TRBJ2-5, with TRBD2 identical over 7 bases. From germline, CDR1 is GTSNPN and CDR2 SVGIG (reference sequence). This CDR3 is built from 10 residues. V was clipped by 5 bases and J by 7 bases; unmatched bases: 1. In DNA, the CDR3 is TGTGCCTGGGGCGGGGGGACCCAGTACTTC. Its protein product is CAWGGGTQYF. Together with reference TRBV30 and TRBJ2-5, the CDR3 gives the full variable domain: SQTIHQWPATLVQPVGSPLSLECTVEGTSNPNLYWYRQAAGRGLQLLFYSVGIGQISSEVPQNLSASRPQDRQFILSSKKLLLSDSGFYLCAWGGGTQYFGPGTRLLVL.

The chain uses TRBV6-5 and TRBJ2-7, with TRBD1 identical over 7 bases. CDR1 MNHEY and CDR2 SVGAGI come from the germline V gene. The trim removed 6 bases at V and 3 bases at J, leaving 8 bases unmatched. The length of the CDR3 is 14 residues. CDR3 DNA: TGTGCCAGCAGAACCGGGACAGCTTTCTACGAGCAGTACTTC. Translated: CASRTGTAFYEQYF.

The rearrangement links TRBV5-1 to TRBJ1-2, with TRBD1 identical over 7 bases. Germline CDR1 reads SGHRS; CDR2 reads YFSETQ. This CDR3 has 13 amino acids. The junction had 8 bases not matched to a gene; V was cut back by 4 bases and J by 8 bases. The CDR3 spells CASSTGDRGGYTF. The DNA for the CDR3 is TGCGCCAGCAGCACCGGGGACAGAGGGGGCTACACCTTC.

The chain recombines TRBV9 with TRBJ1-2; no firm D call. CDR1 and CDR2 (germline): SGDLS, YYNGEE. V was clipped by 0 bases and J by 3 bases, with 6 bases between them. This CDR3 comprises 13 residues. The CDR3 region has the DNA TGTGCCAGCAGCGTAGGCACAGACTATGGCTACACCTTC. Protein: CASSVGTDYGYTF.

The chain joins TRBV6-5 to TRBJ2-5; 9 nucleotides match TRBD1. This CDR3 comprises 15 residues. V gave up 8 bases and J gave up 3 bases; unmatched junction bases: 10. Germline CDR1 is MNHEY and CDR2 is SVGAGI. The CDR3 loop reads CASDPGQGKKETQYF. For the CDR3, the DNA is TGTGCCAGCGATCCAGGACAGGGGAAGAAAGAGACCCAGTACTTC.

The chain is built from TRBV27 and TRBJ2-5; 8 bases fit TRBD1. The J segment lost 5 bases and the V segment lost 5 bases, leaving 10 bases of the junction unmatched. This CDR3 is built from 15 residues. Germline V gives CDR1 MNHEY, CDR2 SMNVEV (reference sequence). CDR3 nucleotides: TGTGCCAGCAGTACTCAGGGGGCCGTTTGGGAGACCCAGTACTTC. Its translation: CASSTQGAVWETQYF.

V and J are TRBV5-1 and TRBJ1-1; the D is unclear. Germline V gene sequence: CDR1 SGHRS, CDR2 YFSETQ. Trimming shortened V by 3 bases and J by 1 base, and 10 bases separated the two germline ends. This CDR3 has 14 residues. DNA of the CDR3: TGCGCCAGCAGCTCGTCACATACGAACACTGAAGCTTTCTTT. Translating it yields CASSSSHTNTEAFF.

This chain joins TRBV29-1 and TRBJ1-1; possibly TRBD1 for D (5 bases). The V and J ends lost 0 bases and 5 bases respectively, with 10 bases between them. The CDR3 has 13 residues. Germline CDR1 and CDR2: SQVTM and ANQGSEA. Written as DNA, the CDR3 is TGCAGCGTTGAAGACAGGGCAAATACTGAAGCTTTCTTT. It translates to CSVEDRANTEAFF. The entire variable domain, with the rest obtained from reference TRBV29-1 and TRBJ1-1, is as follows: SAVISQKPSRDICQRGTSLTIQCQVDSQVTMMFWYRQQPGQSLTLIATANQGSEATYESGFVIDKFPISRPNLTFSTLTVSNMSPEDSSIYLCSVEDRANTEAFFGQGTRLTVV.

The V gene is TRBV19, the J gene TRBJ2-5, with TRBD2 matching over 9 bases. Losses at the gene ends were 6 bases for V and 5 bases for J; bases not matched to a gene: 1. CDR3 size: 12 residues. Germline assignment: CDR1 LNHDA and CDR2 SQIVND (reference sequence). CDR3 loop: CASRAGGETQYF. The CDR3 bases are TGTGCCAGTAGAGCGGGGGGTGAGACCCAGTACTTC.

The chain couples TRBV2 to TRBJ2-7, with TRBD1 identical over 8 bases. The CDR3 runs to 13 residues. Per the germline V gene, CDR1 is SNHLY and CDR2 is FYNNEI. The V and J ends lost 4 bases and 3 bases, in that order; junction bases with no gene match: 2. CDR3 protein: CASSGTGGYEQYF. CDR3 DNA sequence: TGTGCCAGCAGTGGCACAGGGGGCTACGAGCAGTACTTC.

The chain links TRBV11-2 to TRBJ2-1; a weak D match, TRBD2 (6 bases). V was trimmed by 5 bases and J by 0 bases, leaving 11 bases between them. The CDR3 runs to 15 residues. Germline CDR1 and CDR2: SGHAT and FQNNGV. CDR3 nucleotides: TGTGCCAGCAGCCCCCGGGGGAGCTCCTACAATGAGCAGTTCTTC. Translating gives CASSPRGSSYNEQFF. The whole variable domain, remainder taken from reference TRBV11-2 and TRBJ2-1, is EAGVAQSPRYKIIEKRQSVAFWCNPISGHATLYWYQQILGQGPKLLIQFQNNGVVDDSQLPKDRFSAERLKGVDSTLKIQPAKLEDSAVYLCASSPRGSSYNEQFFGPGTRLTVL.

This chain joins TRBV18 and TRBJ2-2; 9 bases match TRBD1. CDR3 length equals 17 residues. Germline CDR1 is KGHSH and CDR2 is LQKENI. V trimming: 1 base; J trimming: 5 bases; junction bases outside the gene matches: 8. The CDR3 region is CASSPRSDRGLTGELFF. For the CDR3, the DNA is TGTGCCAGCTCACCACGGAGCGACAGGGGGTTAACCGGGGAGCTGTTTTTT.

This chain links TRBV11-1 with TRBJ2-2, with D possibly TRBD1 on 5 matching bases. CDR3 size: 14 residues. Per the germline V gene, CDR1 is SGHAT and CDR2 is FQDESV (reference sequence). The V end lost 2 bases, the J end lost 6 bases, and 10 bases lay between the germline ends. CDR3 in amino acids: CASSLQGGPGELFF. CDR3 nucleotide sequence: TGTGCCAGCAGCTTACAGGGTGGCCCCGGGGAGCTGTTTTTT.

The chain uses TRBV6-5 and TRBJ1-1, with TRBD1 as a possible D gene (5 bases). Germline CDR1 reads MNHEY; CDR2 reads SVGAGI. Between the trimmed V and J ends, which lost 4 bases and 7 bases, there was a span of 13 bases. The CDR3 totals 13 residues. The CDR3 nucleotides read TGTGCCAGCAGTTCTCGGGGGGTCAGTGAAGCTTTCTTT. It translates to CASSSRGVSEAFF.